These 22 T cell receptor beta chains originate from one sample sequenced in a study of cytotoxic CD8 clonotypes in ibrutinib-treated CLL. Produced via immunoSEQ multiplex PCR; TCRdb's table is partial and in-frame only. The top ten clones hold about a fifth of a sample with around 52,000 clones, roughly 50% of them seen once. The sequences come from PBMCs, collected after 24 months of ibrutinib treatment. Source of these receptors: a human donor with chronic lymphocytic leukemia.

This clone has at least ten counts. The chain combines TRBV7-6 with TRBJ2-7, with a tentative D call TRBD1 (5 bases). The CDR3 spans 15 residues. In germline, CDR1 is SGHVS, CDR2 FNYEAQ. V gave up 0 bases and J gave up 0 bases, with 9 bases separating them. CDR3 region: CASSLAGHSSYEQYF. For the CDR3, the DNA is TGTGCCAGCAGCTTAGCTGGACACAGCTCCTACGAGCAGTACTTC. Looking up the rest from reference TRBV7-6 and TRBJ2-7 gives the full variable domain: GAGVSQSPRYKVTKRGQDVALRCDPISGHVSLYWYRQALGQGPEFLTYFNYEAQQDKSGLPNDRFSAERPEGSISTLTIQRTEQRDSAMYRCASSLAGHSSYEQYFGPGTRLTVT.

CDR3 sequence: CASSQEYAGSQETQYF. CDR3 sequence (DNA): TGCGCCAGCAGCCAAGAATACGCGGGGTCCCAAGAGACCCAGTACTTC. This chain joins TRBV4-1 and TRBJ2-5, with a possible D match to TRBD2 (6 bases). This CDR3 region has 16 residues. V was pared by 0 bases and J by 1 base, with 12 bases between. Germline CDR1 and CDR2: MGHRA and YSYEKL.

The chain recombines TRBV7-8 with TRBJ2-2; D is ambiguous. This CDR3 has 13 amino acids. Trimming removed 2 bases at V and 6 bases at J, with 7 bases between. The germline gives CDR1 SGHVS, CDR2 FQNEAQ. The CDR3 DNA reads TGTGCCAGCAGCTTACGAGTTTCCGGGGAGCTGTTTTTT. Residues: CASSLRVSGELFF.

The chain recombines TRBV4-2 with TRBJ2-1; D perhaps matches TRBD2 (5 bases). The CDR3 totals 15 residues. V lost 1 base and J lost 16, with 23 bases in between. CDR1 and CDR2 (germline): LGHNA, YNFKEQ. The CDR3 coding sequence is TGTGCCAGCAGCCAAGGTGACGAAGTAGCGTACGTGCGCTTCTTC. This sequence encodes CASSQGDEVAYVRFF.

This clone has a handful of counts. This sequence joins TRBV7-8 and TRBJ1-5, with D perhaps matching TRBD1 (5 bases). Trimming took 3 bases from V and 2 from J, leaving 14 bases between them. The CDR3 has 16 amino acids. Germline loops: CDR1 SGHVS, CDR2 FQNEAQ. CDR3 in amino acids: CASSLGGVYGNQPQHF. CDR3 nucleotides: TGTGCCAGCAGCTTGGGGGGGGTGTATGGCAATCAGCCCCAGCATTTT.

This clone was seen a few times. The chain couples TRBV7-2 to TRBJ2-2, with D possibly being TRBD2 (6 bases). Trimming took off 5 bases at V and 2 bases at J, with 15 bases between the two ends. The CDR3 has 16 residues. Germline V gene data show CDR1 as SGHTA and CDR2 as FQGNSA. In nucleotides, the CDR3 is TGTGCCAGCAGCCTTGAGGCTAGCGTAAACACCGGGGAGCTGTTTTTT. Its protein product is CASSLEASVNTGELFF.

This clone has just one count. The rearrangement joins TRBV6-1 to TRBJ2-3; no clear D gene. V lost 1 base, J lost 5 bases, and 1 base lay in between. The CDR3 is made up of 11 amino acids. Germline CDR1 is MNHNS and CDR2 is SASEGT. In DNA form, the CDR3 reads TGTGCCAGCAGTGAAGTAGATACGCAGTATTTT. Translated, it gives CASSEVDTQYF.

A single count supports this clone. CDR3 sequence reads: CASTTGTARNRERRPRPYF. The CDR3 DNA is TGTGCCAGCACAACCGGGACAGCGAGAAACCGGGAGAGGAGACCTCGGCCGTACTTC. The chain has TRBV6-4 and TRBJ2-7; D perhaps matches TRBD1 (7 bases). With 7 bases removed from V and 12 bases from J, the gap between germline ends came to 40 bases. The CDR3 consists of 19 residues. Germline V gene sequence: CDR1 MRHNA, CDR2 SNTAGT.

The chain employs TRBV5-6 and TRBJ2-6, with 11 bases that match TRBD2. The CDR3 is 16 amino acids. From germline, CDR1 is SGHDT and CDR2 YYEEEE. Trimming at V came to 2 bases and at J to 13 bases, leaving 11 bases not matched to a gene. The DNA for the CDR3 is TGTGCCAGCAGCTTACGACTAGCGGGACCTTATACAGTCCTGACTTTC. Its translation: CASSLRLAGPYTVLTF.

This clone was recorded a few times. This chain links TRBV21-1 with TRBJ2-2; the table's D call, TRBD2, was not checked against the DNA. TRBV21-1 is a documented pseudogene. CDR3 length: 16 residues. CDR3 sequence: CASGFTVAVNTGELFF. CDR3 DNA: TGTGCCAGCGGCTTTACAGTAGCGGTGAATACCGGGGAGCTGTTTTTT.

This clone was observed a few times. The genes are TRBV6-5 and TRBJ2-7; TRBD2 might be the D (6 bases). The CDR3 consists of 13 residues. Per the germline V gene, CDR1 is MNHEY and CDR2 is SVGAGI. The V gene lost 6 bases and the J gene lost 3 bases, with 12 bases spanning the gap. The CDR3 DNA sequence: TGTGCCAGCAGCCTCGGGACTGGCTACGAGCAGTACTTC. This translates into CASSLGTGYEQYF.

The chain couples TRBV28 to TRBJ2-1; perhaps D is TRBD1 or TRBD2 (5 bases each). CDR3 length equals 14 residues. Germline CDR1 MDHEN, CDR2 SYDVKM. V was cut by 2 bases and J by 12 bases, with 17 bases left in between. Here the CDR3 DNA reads TGTGCCAGCAGTTTAGGGACCTCCGGGACCACGCAGTTCTTC. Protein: CASSLGTSGTTQFF.

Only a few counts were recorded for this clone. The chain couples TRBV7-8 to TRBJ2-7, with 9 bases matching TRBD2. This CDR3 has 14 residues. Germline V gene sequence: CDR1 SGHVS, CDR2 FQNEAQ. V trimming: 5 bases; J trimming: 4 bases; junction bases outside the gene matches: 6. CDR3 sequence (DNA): TGTGCCAGCAGCCCCTCCGCGGGAGGGTACGAGCAGTACTTC. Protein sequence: CASSPSAGGYEQYF. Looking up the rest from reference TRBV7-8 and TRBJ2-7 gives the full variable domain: GAGVSQSPRYKVAKRGQDVALRCDPISGHVSLFWYQQALGQGPEFLTYFQNEAQLDKSGLPSDRFFAERPEGSVSTLKIQRTQQEDSAVYLCASSPSAGGYEQYFGPGTRLTVT.

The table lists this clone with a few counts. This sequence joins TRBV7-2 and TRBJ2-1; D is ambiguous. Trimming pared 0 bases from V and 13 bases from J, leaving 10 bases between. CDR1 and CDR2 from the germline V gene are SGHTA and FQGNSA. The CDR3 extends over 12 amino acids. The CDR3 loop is CASSLASRDQFF. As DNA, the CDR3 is TGTGCCAGCAGCTTAGCGAGTAGGGATCAGTTCTTC.

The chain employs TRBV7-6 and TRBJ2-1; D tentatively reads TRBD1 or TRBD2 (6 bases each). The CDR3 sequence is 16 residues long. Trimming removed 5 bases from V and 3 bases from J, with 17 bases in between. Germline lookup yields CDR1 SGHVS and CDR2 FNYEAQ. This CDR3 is CASSPQPGAFYNEQFF. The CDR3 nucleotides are TGTGCCAGCAGCCCTCAGCCGGGGGCGTTCTACAATGAGCAGTTCTTC.

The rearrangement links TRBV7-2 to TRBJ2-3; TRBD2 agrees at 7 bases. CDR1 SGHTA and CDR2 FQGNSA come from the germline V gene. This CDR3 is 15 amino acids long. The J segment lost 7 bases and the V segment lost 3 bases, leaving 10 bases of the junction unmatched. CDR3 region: CASSFGPERGYTQYF. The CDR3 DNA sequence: TGTGCCAGCAGCTTTGGTCCGGAGCGGGGTTATACGCAGTATTTT.

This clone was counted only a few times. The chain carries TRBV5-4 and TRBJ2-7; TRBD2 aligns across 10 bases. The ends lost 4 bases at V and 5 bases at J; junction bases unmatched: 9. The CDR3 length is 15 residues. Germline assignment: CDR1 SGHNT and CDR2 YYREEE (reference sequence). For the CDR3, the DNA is TGTGCCAGCAGCCGGATGGGAACTAGCGGGGACGAGCAGTACGTC. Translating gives CASSRMGTSGDEQYV.

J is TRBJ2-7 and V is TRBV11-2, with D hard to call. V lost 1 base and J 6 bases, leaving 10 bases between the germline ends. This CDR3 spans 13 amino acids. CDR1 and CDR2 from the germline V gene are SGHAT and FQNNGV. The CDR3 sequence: CASSLVKFAEQYF. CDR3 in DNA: TGTGCCAGCAGCTTAGTGAAGTTTGCCGAGCAGTACTTC.

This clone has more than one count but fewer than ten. The CDR3 region has the DNA TGTGCCAGCAGCCCCCCACTCTACGGGACTACCGGGGAGCTGTTTTTT. Protein: CASSPPLYGTTGELFF. The chain uses TRBV4-2 and TRBJ2-2; D is possibly TRBD2 (6 bases). The germline V and J ends were trimmed by 4 bases and 5 bases, with 17 bases remaining between them. CDR1 is LGHNA and CDR2 is YNFKEQ in the germline V gene. The CDR3 covers 16 residues.

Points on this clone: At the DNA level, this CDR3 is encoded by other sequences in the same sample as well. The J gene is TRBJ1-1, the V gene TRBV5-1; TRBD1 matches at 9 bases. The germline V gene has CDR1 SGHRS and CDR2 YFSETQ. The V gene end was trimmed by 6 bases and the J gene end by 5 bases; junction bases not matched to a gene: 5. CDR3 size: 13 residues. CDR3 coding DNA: TGCGCCAGCACGGGACAGGGAGGTACTGAAGCTTTCTTT. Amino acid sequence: CASTGQGGTEAFF.

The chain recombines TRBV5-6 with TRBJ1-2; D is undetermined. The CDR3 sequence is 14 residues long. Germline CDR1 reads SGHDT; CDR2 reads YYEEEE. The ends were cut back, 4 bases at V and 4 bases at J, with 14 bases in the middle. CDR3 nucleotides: TGTGCCAGCAGCCCGGCCGCGGCGGGCTATGGCTACACCTTC. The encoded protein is CASSPAAAGYGYTF.

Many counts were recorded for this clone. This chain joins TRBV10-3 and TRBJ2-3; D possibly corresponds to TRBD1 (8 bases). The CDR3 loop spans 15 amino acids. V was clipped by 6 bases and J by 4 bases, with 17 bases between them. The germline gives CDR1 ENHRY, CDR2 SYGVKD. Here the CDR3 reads CAIRGGTGFSDTQYF. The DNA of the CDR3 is TGTGCCATCAGGGGAGGGACAGGCTTTTCAGATACGCAGTATTTT.